The 30 T cell receptor beta chains presented below share a single source sample, sequenced in a study of identifying expanded T cells in peripheral blood (dated by TCRdb to about 2019). The method was the immunoSEQ multiplex PCR assay. This immuneACCESS table, as held by TCRdb, lists in-frame sequences with V and J called but not all clones. Of the missing ones, under half trace to an unresolved V gene in checked studies; the others have no known cause. The sample includes 55,000 to 60,000 clones, with over 85% observed a single time. The top ten hold roughly 3.5% of the sample. What was sequenced was blood. These TCRs come from a person aged 18-69 years in good health.

The chain links TRBV30 to TRBJ1-2, with unresolved D. CDR1 is GTSNPN and CDR2 is SVGIG in the germline V gene (reference sequence). The CDR3 contains 14 residues. V was cut by 7 bases and J by 7 bases, with 22 bases left in between. The DNA for the CDR3 is TGTGCCTCCGAGGTAGGACGCCGCAAAGCTGGCTACACCTTC. It yields the protein CASEVGRRKAGYTF.

CDR3 sequence reads: CASSLIAGRGGTQYF. The CDR3 coding sequence is TGTGCCAGCAGCTTAATCGCTGGCCGAGGAGGTACGCAGTATTTT. The J gene is TRBJ2-3, the V gene TRBV7-3; a possible D gene is TRBD2 (5 bases). CDR1 and CDR2 from the germline V gene are SGHTA and FQGTGA. Trimming stripped 1 base from V and 8 bases from J, with 16 bases between. The CDR3 is made up of 15 amino acids.

The CDR3, as DNA: TGCGCCAGCAGCTTGGCTTATAGCGGGAGCTCCTACGAGCAGTACTTC. Amino acid sequence: CASSLAYSGSSYEQYF. The gene calls are TRBV5-1 and TRBJ2-7, with 9 bases that match TRBD2. Germline values: CDR1 SGHRS, CDR2 YFSETQ. The CDR3 has 16 amino acids. The trim removed 0 bases at V and 0 bases at J, leaving 4 bases unmatched.

The chain combines TRBV4-2 with TRBJ2-7, with 8 bases fitting TRBD1. The CDR3 is made up of 21 amino acids. CDR1 LGHNA and CDR2 YNFKEQ come from the germline V gene. With V trimmed by 3 bases and J by 4 bases, 26 bases remained unmatched. The CDR3 loop is CASSQTHRGQVVHLDLYEQYF. Written as DNA, the CDR3 is TGTGCCAGCAGCCAGACCCACCGGGGACAGGTCGTGCACCTGGACCTTTACGAGCAGTACTTC.

This chain uses TRBV4-2 with TRBJ2-1, with D perhaps matching TRBD2 (5 bases). The CDR3 runs 13 residues. The V gene lost 4 bases and the J gene lost 2 bases, with 6 bases spanning the gap. Germline V gene lookup returns CDR1 LGHNA and CDR2 YNFKEQ. The CDR3 loop is CASSPGTYNEQFF. The CDR3 DNA follows: TGTGCCAGCAGCCCCGGGACCTACAATGAGCAGTTCTTC.

A single count supports this clone. The chain employs TRBV19 and TRBJ1-4; 9 nucleotides agree with TRBD1. The CDR3 consists of 15 residues. Germline CDR1 is LNHDA and CDR2 is SQIVND (reference sequence). After removal of 5 bases from V and 6 bases from J, the junction contained 7 bases not matched to a gene. The CDR3 protein is CASSLLQGADEKLFF. In nucleotides, the CDR3 is TGTGCCAGTAGTTTACTACAGGGGGCGGATGAAAAACTGTTTTTT.

The V and J genes are TRBV5-6 and TRBJ2-7; D is undetermined. Germline CDR1 reads SGHDT; CDR2 reads YYEEEE. V was clipped by 3 bases and J by 5 bases, with 9 bases between them. The CDR3 extends over 12 amino acids. CDR3 protein: CASSWVRNEQYF. In DNA, the CDR3 is TGTGCCAGCAGCTGGGTGCGGAACGAGCAGTACTTC. The whole variable domain, remainder taken from reference TRBV5-6 and TRBJ2-7, is DAGVTQSPTHLIKTRGQQVTLRCSPKSGHDTVSWYQQALGQGPQFIFQYYEEEERQRGNFPDRFSGHQFPNYSSELNVNALLLGDSALYLCASSWVRNEQYFGPGTRLTVT.

This rearrangement joins TRBV19 to TRBJ1-4; D possibly corresponds to TRBD1 (6 bases). This CDR3 spans 15 amino acids. Trimming cost V 6 bases and J 0 bases, with 11 bases left between them. Germline CDR1 LNHDA, CDR2 SQIVND (reference sequence). This CDR3 reads CASRRTDATNEKLFF. In DNA, the CDR3 is TGTGCCAGTAGACGGACAGATGCAACTAATGAAAAACTGTTTTTT.

CDR3 sequence: CASSASGTDTQYF. As DNA, the CDR3 is TGTGCCAGCAGTGCCTCAGGGACAGATACGCAGTATTTT. This rearrangement joins TRBV6-1 to TRBJ2-3; D possibly corresponds to TRBD1 (5 bases). The CDR3 contains 13 residues. V lost 4 bases and J lost 3, with 8 bases in between. The germline V gene has CDR1 MNHNS and CDR2 SASEGT.

The rearrangement joins TRBV7-9 to TRBJ2-5; TRBD2 aligns across 7 bases. The length of the CDR3 is 14 residues. J was trimmed by 2 bases and V by 6 bases; bases with no gene match: 6. Germline-derived CDR1 and CDR2 are SEHNR and FQNEAQ (reference sequence). The CDR3 DNA is TGTGCCAGCAGGGCAGCGGGGATGCAAGAGACCCAGTACTTC. It is translated as CASRAAGMQETQYF.

The CDR3 reads CASSQEPGTAHNEQFF. CDR3 nucleotide sequence: TGCGCCAGCAGCCAAGAACCCGGGACAGCCCACAATGAGCAGTTCTTC. This chain links TRBV4-1 with TRBJ2-1; 7 positions agree with TRBD1. J lost 5 bases, V lost 0 bases, and 7 bases had no gene match. CDR1 and CDR2 from the germline V gene are MGHRA and YSYEKL. The CDR3 has 16 residues.

This chain links TRBV19 with TRBJ2-7, with D maybe TRBD2 (6 bases). V was cut by 7 bases and J by 5 bases, with 15 bases left in between. The CDR3 sequence is 13 residues long. Germline values: CDR1 LNHDA, CDR2 SQIVND (reference sequence). The DNA for the CDR3 is TGTGCCAGTACTCTTAGCGGTTCTAACGAGCAGTACTTC. It yields the protein CASTLSGSNEQYF.

The count of this clone is one. This sequence joins TRBV6-1 and TRBJ1-5; the match to TRBD1 covers 7 bases. The V gene end was trimmed by 5 bases and the J gene end by 3 bases; junction bases not matched to a gene: 4. Germline values: CDR1 MNHNS, CDR2 SASEGT. The CDR3 is made up of 14 amino acids. The CDR3 reads CASSSGQPNQPQHF. The CDR3 nucleotides are TGTGCCAGCAGTTCGGGACAGCCCAATCAGCCCCAGCATTTT.

The chain links TRBV5-1 to TRBJ2-1; 13 nucleotides align to TRBD2. The trim removed 4 bases at V and 9 bases at J, leaving 7 bases unmatched. Germline V lookup: CDR1 SGHRS, CDR2 YFSETQ. CDR3 length: 15 amino acids. Written as DNA, the CDR3 is TGCGCCAGCAGCATAACTAGCGGGAGGGCCATTGAGCAGTTCTTC. Amino acid sequence: CASSITSGRAIEQFF. The entire variable domain, with the rest obtained from reference TRBV5-1 and TRBJ2-1, is as follows: KAGVTQTPRYLIKTRGQQVTLSCSPISGHRSVSWYQQTPGQGLQFLFEYFSETQRNKGNFPGRFSGRQFSNSRSEMNVSTLELGDSALYLCASSITSGRAIEQFFGPGTRLTVL.

This chain links TRBV5-1 with TRBJ1-2, with D hard to call. There are 13 residues in the CDR3. The V gene lost 0 bases and the J gene lost 2 bases, with 5 bases spanning the gap. The germline gives CDR1 SGHRS, CDR2 YFSETQ. The CDR3 reads CASSLGPNYGYTF. The CDR3 nucleotides read TGCGCCAGCAGCTTGGGGCCAAACTATGGCTACACCTTC.

The count of this clone is one. V and J are TRBV6-5 and TRBJ1-2; no clear D. Trimming shortened V by 2 bases and J by 8 bases, and 15 bases separated the two germline ends. The CDR3 extends over 14 amino acids. Germline CDR1 and CDR2: MNHEY and SVGAGI. The CDR3 here is CASSYLRALDGYTF. The CDR3 DNA reads as TGTGCCAGCAGTTACCTCCGTGCACTTGACGGCTACACCTTC.

A remark on this clone: The identical CDR3 is also encoded by other nucleotide sequences in the sample. V and J are TRBV2 and TRBJ1-1; no firm D call. This CDR3 is built from 14 residues. Germline V lookup: CDR1 SNHLY, CDR2 FYNNEI. Deletions cut 3 bases from V and 3 bases from J, with 11 bases between. Here the CDR3 DNA reads TGTGCCAGCAGTGAGCAGGAAGGATACACTGAAGCTTTCTTT. Protein: CASSEQEGYTEAFF.

J is TRBJ1-1 and V is TRBV18; 8 bases match TRBD1. This CDR3 comprises 15 residues. From germline, CDR1 is KGHSH and CDR2 LQKENI. V was pared by 3 bases and J by 1 base, with 4 bases of the junction left unmatched. CDR3 in DNA: TGTGCCAGCTCACCTGAGACAGGGGAGAACACTGAAGCTTTCTTT. This codes for CASSPETGENTEAFF. The variable domain in full, completed from reference TRBV18 and TRBJ1-1, reads NAGVMQNPRHLVRRRGQEARLRCSPMKGHSHVYWYRQLPEEGLKFMVYLQKENIIDESGMPKERFSAEFPKEGPSILRIQQVVRGDSAAYFCASSPETGENTEAFFGQGTRLTVV.

The chain has TRBV6-5 and TRBJ1-2, with 7 bases that match TRBD1. Germline lookup yields CDR1 MNHEY and CDR2 SVGAGI. This CDR3 has 16 amino acids. Germline trimming cut 2 bases from V and 4 bases from J; bases unmatched to any gene: 10. CDR3 sequence reads: CASSYVRTGGSYGYTF. For the CDR3, the DNA is TGTGCCAGCAGTTACGTACGGACAGGCGGCTCCTATGGCTACACCTTC.

CDR3 sequence: CASSLSAGLPYEQYF. The CDR3 DNA reads as TGTGCCAGCAGTTTATCGGCGGGACTACCCTACGAGCAGTACTTC. The rearrangement links TRBV28 to TRBJ2-7, with 7 bases fitting TRBD2. V lost 1 base and J lost 2; bases outside the gene matches: 5. The CDR3 is 15 amino acids. The V gene's germline CDR1 is MDHEN and CDR2 SYDVKM.

As DNA, the CDR3 is TGTGCCAGCAGCTTCTCCAGGGGAGACACTGAAGCTTTCTTT. Protein product: CASSFSRGDTEAFF. The chain employs TRBV7-2 and TRBJ1-1; D possibly corresponds to TRBD1 (6 bases). The CDR3 consists of 14 residues. Germline-derived CDR1 and CDR2 are SGHTA and FQGNSA. V lost 3 bases, J lost 3 bases, and 11 bases lay in between.

This sequence joins TRBV25-1 and TRBJ2-5; D perhaps matches TRBD1 (6 bases). Germline V CDR1 and CDR2: MGHDK, SYGVNS. The CDR3 runs to 13 residues. Trimming removed 6 bases from V and 5 bases from J, with 13 bases in between. The CDR3 nucleotides read TGTGCCAGCAGCCCACAGGGCAGGGAGACCCAGTACTTC. Its protein product is CASSPQGRETQYF.

The gene calls are TRBV5-1 and TRBJ2-5; TRBD2 matches 7 bases. The CDR3 contains 13 residues. CDR1 is SGHRS and CDR2 is YFSETQ in the germline V gene. The V segment lost 4 bases and the J segment 5 bases; nucleotides outside the gene matches: 5. DNA of the CDR3: TGCGCCAGCAGCCCGGGAGGTGGGGAGACCCAGTACTTC. This translates into CASSPGGGETQYF.

This chain joins TRBV2 and TRBJ1-2, with D unresolved. This CDR3 has 12 amino acids. V dropped 4 bases and J dropped 6 bases, with 9 bases sitting between them. Germline V gene lookup returns CDR1 SNHLY and CDR2 FYNNEI. CDR3: CASSAGSHGYTF. The CDR3 DNA sequence: TGTGCCAGCAGTGCGGGCAGCCATGGCTACACCTTC.

V usage is TRBV9 and J usage is TRBJ1-3; D unclear. V was pared by 0 bases and J by 0 bases, with 10 bases between. Germline V gene lookup returns CDR1 SGDLS and CDR2 YYNGEE. This CDR3 has 16 amino acids. In nucleotides, the CDR3 is TGTGCCAGCAGCGTAGGAGGGCTGAGCTCTGGAAACACCATATATTTT. Its translation is CASSVGGLSSGNTIYF.

This clone showed up just once. The CDR3 sequence: CASSLVYGYTF. DNA for the CDR3: TGTGCCAGCAGCTTAGTATATGGCTACACCTTC. The gene calls are TRBV11-2 and TRBJ1-2, with D hard to call. Between the trimmed V and J ends, which lost 1 base and 5 bases, there was a span of 2 bases. The CDR3 consists of 11 residues. CDR1 and CDR2 from the germline V gene are SGHAT and FQNNGV.

The V call is TRBV5-1, the J call TRBJ2-3; D unresolved. The germline V gene has CDR1 SGHRS and CDR2 YFSETQ. V dropped 0 bases and J dropped 4 bases, with 3 bases sitting between them. The CDR3 extends over 12 amino acids. The CDR3 region is CASSLEADTQYF. DNA of the CDR3: TGCGCCAGCAGCTTGGAGGCAGATACGCAGTATTTT.

The chain recombines TRBV5-8 with TRBJ1-5; possible D gene TRBD1, 5 bases. Trimming took off 0 bases at V and 5 bases at J, with 15 bases between the two ends. CDR1 is SGHTS, CDR2 YDEGEE, per germline. The CDR3 runs to 16 residues. DNA of the CDR3: TGTGCCAGCAGCTTGGTGGGGCAACCTGGGCATCAGCCCCAGCATTTT. Translated, it gives CASSLVGQPGHQPQHF.

The V call is TRBV6-5, the J call TRBJ2-2; the match to TRBD1 covers 8 bases. Germline assignment: CDR1 MNHEY and CDR2 SVGAGI. The V gene end was trimmed by 5 bases and the J gene end by 5 bases; junction bases not matched to a gene: 4. This CDR3 spans 14 amino acids. This chain's CDR3 is CASSRQGKTGELFF. The DNA of the CDR3 is TGTGCCAGCAGTAGACAGGGGAAGACCGGGGAGCTGTTTTTT.

The chain recombines TRBV2 with TRBJ1-5; the match to TRBD1 covers 7 bases. Germline trimming cut 6 bases from V and 6 bases from J; bases unmatched to any gene: 8. CDR3 size: 14 residues. The germline V gene encodes CDR1 SNHLY and CDR2 FYNNEI. CDR3 bases: TGTGCCAGCAGAACCTTACAGGGGCTTCAGCCCCAGCATTTT. Translating gives CASRTLQGLQPQHF.